This T cell receptor (beta chain) emerged from a study of T cell repertoires in cytomegalovirus infection. As for the study in general: From public TCR beta signatures came an indication of both CMV infection and matching HLA type. Overall study findings and caveats: Dominant in the ex vivo response were TCR beta clonotypes restricted by HLA-C and specific for CMV. Cumulative public TCR beta family frequency identified carriers of CMV plus the relevant HLA.

With regard to this clonotype: Its target is not known.

TCRdb recomputed calls from the reads with MiXCR, one row per CDR3 protein. The table includes about 440,000 distinct CDR3 sequences, 31% detected once. Losses at the gene ends were 7 bases for V and 7 bases for J; bases not matched to a gene: 8. CDR1 is SQVTM, CDR2 ANQGSEA, per germline. There are 12 residues in the CDR3. The TCR comes from a human donor in good health (CMV status not recorded). Some clones in this sample may be carry-over from other donors' samples. The V and J genes are TRBV29-1 and TRBJ2-3; 7 bases match TRBD1. The specimen sequenced was PBMCs. In DNA form, the CDR3 reads TGCAGCGACAAGGGACAGTTCAATACGCAGTATTTT. Amino acids: CSDKGQFNTQYF.